This TCR beta chain was documented in a study of early T cells in non-severe SARS-CoV-2 infection. General study findings and limits: Clonotype matching in VDJdb favored anti-spike CD8 responses and did not capture private and CD4 specificities.

The V gene's germline CDR1 is SGDLS and CDR2 YYNGEE. Trimming took 0 bases from V and 5 from J, leaving 12 bases between them. The CDR3 totals 16 residues. This clonotype was recorded a few times. The antigen is not known. Individual cDNA molecules were tagged with unique molecular identifiers. TCRdb called the 5' RACE reads again in MiXCR, with one record for every CDR3 protein. This repertoire shows approximately 66,000 distinct CDR3 sequences, around 12% found once; its top ten account for under 4.5%. Sequences were obtained from whole blood. The J gene is TRBJ1-6, the V gene TRBV9; no firm D call. The origin of this receptor is an adult who was a healthcare worker with PCR-confirmed SARS-CoV-2 infection or an uninfected control (not recorded which). The CDR3 loop is CASSVGSGSHNSPLHF. For the CDR3, the DNA is TGTGCCAGCAGCGTAGGGTCTGGCAGCCATAATTCACCCCTCCACTTT.